This entry is about one TCR beta chain. A single base separates this from a much larger clone, so it may be a read error. The data were obtained in a study of tumor-infiltrating lymphocytes in oesophageal squamous cell carcinoma. From the PCR reads, TCRdb called clonotypes with MiXCR, one entry per CDR3 protein. The sample records 20,000 to 30,000 distinct CDR3 sequences, around 40% being singletons. The CDR3 has 15 amino acids. V shed 5 bases and J shed 10 bases, with 21 bases lying between them. CDR1 is MDHEN, CDR2 SYDVKM, per germline. This TCR was recovered from a male donor with esophageal squamous cell carcinoma. This chain connects TRBV28 to TRBJ2-1, with D tentatively TRBD2 (5 bases). The sample taken for sequencing was esophageal tumor tissue. CDR3 nucleotides: TGTGCCAGCAGTAAAAGGGAGTTGGTCGTCGACGAGCAGTTCTTC. It codes for CASSKRELVVDEQFF.